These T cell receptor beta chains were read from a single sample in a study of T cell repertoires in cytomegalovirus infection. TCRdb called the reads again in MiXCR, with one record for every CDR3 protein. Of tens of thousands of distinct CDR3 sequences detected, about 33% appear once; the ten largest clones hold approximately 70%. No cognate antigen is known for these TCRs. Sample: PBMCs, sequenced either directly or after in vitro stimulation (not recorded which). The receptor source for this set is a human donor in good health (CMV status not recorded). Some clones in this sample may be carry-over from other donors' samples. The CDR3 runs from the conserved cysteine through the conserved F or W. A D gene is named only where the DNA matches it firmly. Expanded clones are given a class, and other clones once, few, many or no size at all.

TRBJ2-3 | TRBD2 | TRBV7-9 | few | TGTGCCAGCAGCTCAAGGGGGACTAGCGGCCGACTCACAGATACGCAGTATTTT | CASSSRGTSGRLTDTQYF
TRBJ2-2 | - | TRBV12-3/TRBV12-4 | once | TGTGCCAGCAGGGTCGGAAGGCAAGCAAAAGGGGACACCGGGGAGCTGTTTTTT | CASRVGRQAKGDTGELFF
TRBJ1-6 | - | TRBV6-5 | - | TGTGCCAGCAGGGGTCAAAGTAATTCACCCCTCCACTTT | CASRGQSNSPLHF
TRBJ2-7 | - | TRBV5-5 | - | TGTGCCAGCAGCTTTTCCTGGGACCCGAGCTCCTACGAGCAGTACTTC | CASSFSWDPSSYEQYF
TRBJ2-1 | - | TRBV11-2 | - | TGTGCCAGCAGCTTATTCGGCAGGGGCAATGAGCAGTTCTTC | CASSLFGRGNEQFF
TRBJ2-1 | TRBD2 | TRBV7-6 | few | TGTGCCAGCCGCTCTAGCGGGGGCTCTTCCTACAATGAGCAGTTCTTC | CASRSSGGSSYNEQFF
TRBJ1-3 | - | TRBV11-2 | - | TGTGCCAGCAGCTTAGACAGGGCTGGAAACACCATATATTTT | CASSLDRAGNTIYF
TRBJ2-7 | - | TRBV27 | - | TGTGCCAGCAGTTTATTTGCCAGAAGAATTGAGCAGTACTTC | CASSLFARRIEQYF
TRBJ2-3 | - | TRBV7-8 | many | TGTGCCAGCAGCTTAGCAGTCTTTAGGAGCACAGATACGCAGTATTTT | CASSLAVFRSTDTQYF
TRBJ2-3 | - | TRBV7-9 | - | TGTGCCAGCAGCTCCCGGGCCAGGACTAGCACAGATACGCAGTATTTT | CASSSRARTSTDTQYF
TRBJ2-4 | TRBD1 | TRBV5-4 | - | TGTGCCAGCAGCTCTACAGGGGATAACATTCAGTACTTC | CASSSTGDNIQYF
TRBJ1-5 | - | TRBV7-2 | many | TGTGCCAGCAGCCCGACGATGAGCAATCAGCCCCAGCATTTT | CASSPTMSNQPQHF
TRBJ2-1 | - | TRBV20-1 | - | TGCAGTGCTAGAGCGCCCGGGACCAGAGACAATGAGCAGTTCTTC | CSARAPGTRDNEQFF
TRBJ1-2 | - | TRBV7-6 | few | TGTGCCAGCAGCTTATCCGGTGGTAGGAACTATGGCTACACCTTC | CASSLSGGRNYGYTF
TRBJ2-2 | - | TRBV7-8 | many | TGTGCCAGCAGCTCCCGGGACACCAACACCGGGGAGCTGTTTTTT | CASSSRDTNTGELFF
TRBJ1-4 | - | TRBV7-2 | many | TGTGCCAGCAGCTTAAAGGCAGGATGGGGTGAAAAACTGTTTTTT | CASSLKAGWGEKLFF
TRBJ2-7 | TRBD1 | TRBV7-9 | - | TGTGCCAGCAGCTCACCAAGAAAAGGACAGGCCGGGGAGCAGTACTTC | CASSSPRKGQAGEQYF
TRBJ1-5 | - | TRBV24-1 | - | TGTGCCACCAGTTCTACGGTTGGTCAGCCCCAGCATTTT | CATSSTVGQPQHF
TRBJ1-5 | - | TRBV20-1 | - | TGCAGTGCTGGTCGCCGCGCAGGTAATCAGCCCCAGCATTTT | CSAGRRAGNQPQHF
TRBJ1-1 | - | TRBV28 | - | TGTGCCAGCAGTTTAGGGCAGGACTACACTGAAGCTTTCTTT | CASSLGQDYTEAFF
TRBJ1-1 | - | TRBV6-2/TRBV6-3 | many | TGTGCCAGCAGTTACGGGGGGACTGAAGCTTTCTTT | CASSYGGTEAFF
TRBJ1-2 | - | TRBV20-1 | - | TGCAGTGCTAGTGTAGGCACAAAGGCTAACTATGGCTACACCTTC | CSASVGTKANYGYTF
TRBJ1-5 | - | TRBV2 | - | TGTGCCAGCAGTGGGAGAGGCGATCAGCCCCAGCATTTT | CASSGRGDQPQHF
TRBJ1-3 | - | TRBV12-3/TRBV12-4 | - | TGTGCCAGCAGTTCAGCCGAGGGGGGCAAGATATATTTT | CASSSAEGGKIYF
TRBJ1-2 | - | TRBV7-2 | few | TGTGCCAGCACCCTACCTAGCAGATTCTATGGCTACACCTTC | CASTLPSRFYGYTF
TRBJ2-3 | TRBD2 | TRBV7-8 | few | TGTGCCAGCAGCCCCCGGGAGGGGTCCTCAGATACGCAGTATTTT | CASSPREGSSDTQYF
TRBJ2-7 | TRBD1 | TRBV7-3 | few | TGTGCCAGCAGCCAGGTGACAGGGACCGATGGCTACGAGCAGTACTTC | CASSQVTGTDGYEQYF
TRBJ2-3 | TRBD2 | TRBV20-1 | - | TGCAGTGCTCGGAGACTAGCGGCCACAGATACGCAGTATTTT | CSARRLAATDTQYF
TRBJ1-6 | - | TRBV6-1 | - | TGTGCCAGCAGTGAAGGGATTGGACCCCTCCACTTT | CASSEGIGPLHF
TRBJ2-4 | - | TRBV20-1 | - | TGCAGCGGGACAATAGCCAAAAACATTCAGTACTTC | CSGTIAKNIQYF
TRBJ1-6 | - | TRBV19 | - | TGTGCCAGTAGTATAGGTCGGCAGGGGAGTTCACCCCTCCACTTT | CASSIGRQGSSPLHF
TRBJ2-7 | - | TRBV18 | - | TGTGCCAGCTCACCACGGACAGACTCCTACGAGCAGTACTTC | CASSPRTDSYEQYF
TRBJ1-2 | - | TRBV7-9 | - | TGTGCCAGCAGCTTGCTGATAGTTGGTGGCTACACCTTC | CASSLLIVGGYTF
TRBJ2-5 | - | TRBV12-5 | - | TGTGCTAGTGGTTCCGCCCCCCTTGACCGAGAGGACCAGACCCAGTACTTC | CASGSAPLDREDQTQYF
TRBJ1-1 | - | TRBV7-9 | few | TGTGCCAGCAGCTCACCGCGACTGGTGGACACTGAAGCTTTCTTT | CASSSPRLVDTEAFF
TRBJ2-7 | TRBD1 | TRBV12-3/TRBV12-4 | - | TGTGCCAGCAGTCCCCCCGGACAGGGGCTAGGTGAGCAGTACTTC | CASSPPGQGLGEQYF
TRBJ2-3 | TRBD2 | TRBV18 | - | TGTGCCAGCACTTACTACCCCGGGACTAGCAATACGCAGTATTTT | CASTYYPGTSNTQYF
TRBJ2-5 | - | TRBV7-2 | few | TGTGCCAGCAGCTTAGTCGGCGGGGGCGCACGGGAGACCCAGTACTTC | CASSLVGGGARETQYF
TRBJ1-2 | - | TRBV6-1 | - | TGTGCCAGCACGGGCGTTTCTAACGGTCTGGGCTACACCTTC | CASTGVSNGLGYTF
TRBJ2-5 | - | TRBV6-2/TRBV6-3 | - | TGTGCCAGCAGTTTGTCTCTCGGATTTCAAGAGACCCAGTACTTC | CASSLSLGFQETQYF
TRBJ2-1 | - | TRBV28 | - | TGTGCCAGCAGTTTATACAGGGAGAAGTCCTACAATGAGCAGTTCTTC | CASSLYREKSYNEQFF
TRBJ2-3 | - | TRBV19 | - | TGTGCCAGTAGTTCCGAAGATACGCAGTATTTT | CASSSEDTQYF
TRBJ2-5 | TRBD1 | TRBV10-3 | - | TGTGCCATCAACAACGGACAGGGGGAGACCCAGTACTTC | CAINNGQGETQYF
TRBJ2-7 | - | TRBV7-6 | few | TGTGCCAGCAGCTTCGAGAGGGGGAGCTCCTACGAGCAGTACTTC | CASSFERGSSYEQYF
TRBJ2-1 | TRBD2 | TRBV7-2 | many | TGTGCCAGCAGCTCGGGACTAGCGGGAGAGGGTGAGCAGTTCTTC | CASSSGLAGEGEQFF
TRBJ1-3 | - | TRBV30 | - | TGTGCCTGGAGGAACACCGGGACTCCTGGGGCTGGAAACACCATATATTTT | CAWRNTGTPGAGNTIYF
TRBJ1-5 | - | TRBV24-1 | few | TGTGCCACCAGTGATCTCAATCAGCCCCAGCATTTT | CATSDLNQPQHF
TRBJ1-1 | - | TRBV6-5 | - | TGTGCCAGCAGTTACCATCAGGGGAAGAACACTGAAGCTTTCTTT | CASSYHQGKNTEAFF
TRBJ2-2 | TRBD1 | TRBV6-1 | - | TGTGCCACCCAAGGGGGCATCCCAGGTCCCGGGGAGCTGTTTTTT | CATQGGIPGPGELFF
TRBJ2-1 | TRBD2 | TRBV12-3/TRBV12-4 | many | TGTGCCAGCCGAGACGGCGGGAGAGGCTCCTACAATGAGCAGTTCTTC | CASRDGGRGSYNEQFF
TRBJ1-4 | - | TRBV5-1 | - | TGCGCCAGCAGCTTGGTCGGGCCTAATGAAAAACTGTTTTTT | CASSLVGPNEKLFF
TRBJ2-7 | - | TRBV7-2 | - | TGTGCCAGCACCCCCTTGGTTCAGGCCTACGAGCAGTACTTC | CASTPLVQAYEQYF
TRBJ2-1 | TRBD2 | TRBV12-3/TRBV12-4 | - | TGTGCCAGCAGTTTAATTTCACTAGCGGGAGGCGATGAGCAGTTCTTC | CASSLISLAGGDEQFF
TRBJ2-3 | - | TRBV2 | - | TGTGCCAGCAGCCAGGAGATTAGAGATACGCAGTATTTT | CASSQEIRDTQYF
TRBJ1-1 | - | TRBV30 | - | TGTGCTAGGGACCGGACCCCGTGGAACACTGAAGCTTTCTTT | CARDRTPWNTEAFF
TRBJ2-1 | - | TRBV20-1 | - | TGCAGTGCTAGGTCGCACCTGGGCCCAAGTTGGCAAGACAATGAGCAGTTCTTC | CSARSHLGPSWQDNEQFF